This note documents a single T cell receptor beta chain sequence. Its cognate antigen has yet to be identified. No base quality information exists; no much larger clone differs at one position. Reads for this sample came from an Illumina MiSeq. TRB rearrangements were amplified by multiplex PCR with BIOMED2 TRB-A/B primer pools. Illumina-compatible adapters and 7-nucleotide sample barcodes were attached to the amplicons through two consecutive PCRs. Phusion HS II polymerase was used for all library PCRs. Amplicons were gel-purified with the NucleoSpin Gel and PCR Clean-up kit, quantified on Qubit, and pooled at about 4 nM. The quality of the amplicon pool was checked on an Agilent 2100 Bioanalyzer prior to Illumina next-generation sequencing. In the authors' own workflow: Annotation of TRB rearrangements was done in MiXCR 3.0.8 with the default MiXCR reference library. Sequences with fewer than 2 reads and non-productive reads were filtered out, and every unique CDR3 nucleotide sequence was treated as a single clone. R 3.5.1 was used to calculate clonality, diversity, richness and V-J gene usage. GLIPH2 was used for TCR clustering by CDR3 similarity, and generation probabilities were calculated by OLGA. Only GLIPH2 clusters containing at least four unique TCR clonotypes present in at least three individuals were kept. TCRdb handled the public reads itself, with Q25 trimming in fastp and clone calling in MiXCR, and kept productive beta chains. Rows merge per CDR3 protein into single entries with the most common DNA and genes. The V and J calls and clone size are TCRdb's, not the authors'. The sample data list several thousand distinct CDR3 sequences, and 30% to 35% of these were observed just once. The top ten hold around 20% of the sample.

The CDR3 numbers 16 residues from cysteine through phenylalanine. Only the CDR3 portion is preserved as DNA: 48 bases, with reading frame beginning at the first base. The germline V gene specifies MNHNS as CDR1 and SASEGT as CDR2. The germline V end is reduced by 1 base and the J end by 7 bases; junction bases left unmatched: 4. TRB repertoires were amplified using 250-500 ng of genomic DNA isolated from blood. This sample is drawn from a study of T and B cells in COVID-19 patients (TCRdb year 2020). Regarding the research as a whole: In this study, adaptive immunity was profiled in COVID-19 patients who either had active infection or had recovered, using TRB and IGH repertoire sequencing of peripheral blood. A recovered cohort was made up of about 19 patients contributing approximately 22 samples, mostly after mild to moderate COVID-19 managed as outpatients. Patients in the recovered cohort had a median age of around 36 years, compared with 55 to 85 years for patients in the active-infection cohort. In the active-infection cohort, about 60% of the 20 patients were critically ill and required mechanical ventilation or ECMO. Comorbidities linked to unfavorable COVID-19 outcome were present in about 90% of the 20 patients in the active-infection cohort. Over 8 million TCR sequences were analysed from a TCR and BCR sequence repository that comprised a few dozen patients and some 70 time points. A couple of patients were in both the active and recovered cohorts because samples existed from active disease and from after recovery. An age-matched reference group of over 35 healthy donors negative for COVID-19 antibodies served as the comparison for repertoire analyses. As many as 9 follow-up blood samples were taken per patient, and some of the samples covered different disease stages within the same individual. Findings and caveats that apply to the study as a whole: Specific T cell subsets (CD4+/Treg/CD8+) and sorted SARS-CoV-2-responsive or tetramer+ T cells had not yet been sequenced, and these experiments were ongoing. Few blood samples were available from mildly ill patients while symptoms were present or from severe cases at early time points. The cohort was considered too small for HLA contributions to COVID-19 susceptibility or severity to be assessed. The reported TCR clusters were said to need prospective validation before any clinical use. In active COVID-19, TRB repertoires were highly clonal, while at recovery, diversity and richness increased above the levels seen in healthy donors. The recovered cohort had approximately 2,200 exclusive TCR clusters, including under 40 low-pGen clusters. Strongly skewed TRBV/TRBJ gene usage was reported in patients with COVID-19.

Sequences were obtained from blood. The clonotype originates from a human donor with active COVID-19. In this chain, TRBV6-1 is recombined with TRBJ2-3, with 14 bases aligning to TRBD2. Here the CDR3 is given as CASSEGLAGGSNTQYF. The sequenced DNA: TGTGCCAGCAGTGAAGGACTAGCGGGGGGGTCAAATACGCAGTATTTT.